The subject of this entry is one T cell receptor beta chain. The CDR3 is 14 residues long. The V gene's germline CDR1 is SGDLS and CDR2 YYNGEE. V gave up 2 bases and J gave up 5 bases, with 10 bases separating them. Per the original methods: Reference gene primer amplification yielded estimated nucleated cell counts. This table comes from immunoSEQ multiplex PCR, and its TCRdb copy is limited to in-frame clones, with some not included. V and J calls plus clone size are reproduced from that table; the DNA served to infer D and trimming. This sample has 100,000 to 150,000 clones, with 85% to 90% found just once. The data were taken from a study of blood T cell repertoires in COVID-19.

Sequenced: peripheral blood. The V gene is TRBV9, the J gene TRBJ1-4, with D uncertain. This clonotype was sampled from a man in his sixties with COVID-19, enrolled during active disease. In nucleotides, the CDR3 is TGTGCCAGCAGCGTCGGGTCTTACAATGAAAAACTGTTTTTT. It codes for CASSVGSYNEKLFF.